The present entry profiles one TCR beta chain with its context. Other DNA sequences in this specimen translate into the identical CDR3. Libraries were prepared by immunoSEQ multiplex PCR; TCRdb keeps only in-frame clonotypes and omits some of them. In the table there are about 2.5 million clones, 85% to 95% of which are singletons. Trimming pared 0 bases from V and 2 bases from J, leaving 7 bases between. Germline V gene sequence: CDR1 SGHRS, CDR2 YFSETQ. The CDR3 is 14 amino acids. These data come from a study of shared clonotypes between healthy human individuals. Study summary: The plates for each donor numbered three CD4 naive, three CD4 memory, two CD8 naive and one CD8 memory.

The chain is built from TRBV5-1 and TRBJ2-3; D gene ambiguous. This receptor was taken from a man between 18 and 35 years old in good health. Some clones in this sample may be carry-over from other donors' samples. The sequenced sample consisted of naive CD4+ T cells from PBMCs. Specified subset: CD45RA+ positively selected. CDR3: CASSLGRNTDTQYF. CDR3 bases: TGCGCCAGCAGCTTGGGGCGGAACACAGATACGCAGTATTTT.